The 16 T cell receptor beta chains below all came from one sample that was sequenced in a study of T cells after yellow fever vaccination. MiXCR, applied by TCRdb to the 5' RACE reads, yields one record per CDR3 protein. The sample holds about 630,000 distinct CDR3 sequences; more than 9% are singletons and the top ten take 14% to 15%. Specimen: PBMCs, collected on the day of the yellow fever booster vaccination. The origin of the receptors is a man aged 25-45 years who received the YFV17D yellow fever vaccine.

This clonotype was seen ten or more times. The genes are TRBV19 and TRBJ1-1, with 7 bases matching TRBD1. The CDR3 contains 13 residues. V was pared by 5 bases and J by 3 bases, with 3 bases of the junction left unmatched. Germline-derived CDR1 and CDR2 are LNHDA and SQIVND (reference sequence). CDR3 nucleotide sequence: TGTGCCAGTAGTCCACAGGGGTACACTGAAGCTTTCTTT. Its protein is CASSPQGYTEAFF.

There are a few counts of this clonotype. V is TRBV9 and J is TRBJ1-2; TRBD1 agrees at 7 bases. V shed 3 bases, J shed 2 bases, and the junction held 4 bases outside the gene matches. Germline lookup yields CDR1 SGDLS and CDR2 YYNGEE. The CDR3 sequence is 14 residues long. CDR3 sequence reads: CASSAQQGNYGYTF. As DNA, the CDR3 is TGTGCCAGCAGCGCCCAACAGGGGAACTATGGCTACACCTTC.

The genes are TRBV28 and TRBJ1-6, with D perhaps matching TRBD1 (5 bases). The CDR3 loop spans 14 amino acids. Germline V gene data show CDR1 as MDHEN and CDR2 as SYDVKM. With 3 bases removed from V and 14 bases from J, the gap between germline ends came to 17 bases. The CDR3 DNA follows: TGTGCCAGCAGTTTCCCCCGGGACGGAGTCACCCTCCACTTT. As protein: CASSFPRDGVTLHF.

CDR3: CASGQDRGQETQYF. In DNA, the CDR3 is TGTGCCAGCGGCCAGGACAGGGGCCAAGAGACCCAGTACTTC. The chain joins TRBV6-1 to TRBJ2-5, with TRBD1 matching 9 bases. The V segment lost 8 bases and the J segment 1 base; nucleotides outside the gene matches: 5. The CDR3 runs to 14 residues. Germline assignment: CDR1 MNHNS and CDR2 SASEGT.

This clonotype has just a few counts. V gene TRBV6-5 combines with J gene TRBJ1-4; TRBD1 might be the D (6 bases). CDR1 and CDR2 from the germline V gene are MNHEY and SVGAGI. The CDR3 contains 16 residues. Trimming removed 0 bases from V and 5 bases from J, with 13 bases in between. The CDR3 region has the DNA TGTGCCAGCAGTTACTCGTTGCAGGGGACGAATGAAAAACTGTTTTTT. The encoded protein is CASSYSLQGTNEKLFF.

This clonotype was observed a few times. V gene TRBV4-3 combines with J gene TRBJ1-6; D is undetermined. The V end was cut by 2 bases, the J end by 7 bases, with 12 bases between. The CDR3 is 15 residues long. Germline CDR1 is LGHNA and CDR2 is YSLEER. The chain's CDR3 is CASSQSTGRNSPLHF. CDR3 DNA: TGCGCCAGCAGCCAATCCACTGGCCGGAATTCACCCCTCCACTTT.

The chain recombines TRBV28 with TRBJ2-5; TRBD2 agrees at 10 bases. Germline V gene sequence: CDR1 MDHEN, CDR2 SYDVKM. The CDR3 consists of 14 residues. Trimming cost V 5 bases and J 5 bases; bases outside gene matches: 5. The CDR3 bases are TGTGCCAGCAGTATAGCGGGAGGAGCGGAGACCCAGTACTTC. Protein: CASSIAGGAETQYF.

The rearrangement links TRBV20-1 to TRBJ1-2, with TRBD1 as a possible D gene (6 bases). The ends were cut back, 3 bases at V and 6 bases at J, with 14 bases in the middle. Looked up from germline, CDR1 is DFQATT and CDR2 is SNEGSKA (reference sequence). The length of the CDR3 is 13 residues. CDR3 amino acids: CSASLRGANGYTF. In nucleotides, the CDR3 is TGCAGTGCTAGTCTGCGGGGGGCTAATGGCTACACCTTC.

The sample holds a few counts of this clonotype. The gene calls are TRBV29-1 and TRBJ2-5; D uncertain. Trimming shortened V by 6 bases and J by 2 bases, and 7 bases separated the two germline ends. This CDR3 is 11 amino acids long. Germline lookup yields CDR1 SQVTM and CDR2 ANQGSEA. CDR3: CSVERQETQYF. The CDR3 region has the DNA TGCAGCGTAGAACGGCAAGAGACCCAGTACTTC.

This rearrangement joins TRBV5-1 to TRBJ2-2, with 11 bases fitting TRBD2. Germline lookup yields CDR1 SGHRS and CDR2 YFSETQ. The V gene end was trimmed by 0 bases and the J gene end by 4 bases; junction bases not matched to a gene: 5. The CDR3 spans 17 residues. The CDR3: CASSLAALAGVTGELFF. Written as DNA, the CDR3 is TGCGCCAGCAGCTTGGCCGCACTAGCGGGAGTCACCGGGGAGCTGTTTTTT.

CDR3 protein: CASSQDREGITLAKNIQYF. The CDR3 nucleotides read TGCGCCAGCAGCCAAGATAGAGAGGGGATCACCTTAGCCAAAAACATTCAGTACTTC. The rearrangement links TRBV4-3 to TRBJ2-4; either TRBD1 or TRBD2 may supply D (5 bases each). The CDR3 is 19 residues long. V lost 0 bases and J 0 bases, leaving 18 bases between the germline ends. Germline CDR1 is LGHNA and CDR2 is YSLEER.

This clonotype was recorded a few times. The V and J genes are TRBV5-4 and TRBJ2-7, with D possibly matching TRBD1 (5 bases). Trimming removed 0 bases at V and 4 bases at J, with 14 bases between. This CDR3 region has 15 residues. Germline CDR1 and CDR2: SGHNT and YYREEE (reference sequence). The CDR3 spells CASSLGGRVRYEQYF. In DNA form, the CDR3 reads TGTGCCAGCAGCTTGGGGGGCAGGGTTCGATACGAGCAGTACTTC.

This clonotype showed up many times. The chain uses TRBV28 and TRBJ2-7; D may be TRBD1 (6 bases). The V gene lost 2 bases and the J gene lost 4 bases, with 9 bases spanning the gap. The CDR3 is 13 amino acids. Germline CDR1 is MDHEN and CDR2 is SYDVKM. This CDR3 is CASSLDRRYEQYF. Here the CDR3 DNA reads TGTGCCAGCAGTTTAGACAGGCGATACGAGCAGTACTTC. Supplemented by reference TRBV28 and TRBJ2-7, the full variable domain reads DVKVTQSSRYLVKRTGEKVFLECVQDMDHENMFWYRQDPGLGLRLIYFSYDVKMKEKGDIPEGYSVSREKKERFSLILESASTNQTSMYLCASSLDRRYEQYFGPGTRLTVT.

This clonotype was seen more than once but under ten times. The chain's CDR3 is CSVSSGSTGELFF. The CDR3 DNA reads TGCAGCGTTAGCTCCGGGAGCACCGGGGAGCTGTTTTTT. The chain carries TRBV29-1 and TRBJ2-2, with D tentatively TRBD2 (6 bases). The germline CDR1 and CDR2 sequences are SQVTM and ANQGSEA. V was pared by 5 bases and J by 4 bases, with 11 bases between. The CDR3 sequence is 13 residues long.

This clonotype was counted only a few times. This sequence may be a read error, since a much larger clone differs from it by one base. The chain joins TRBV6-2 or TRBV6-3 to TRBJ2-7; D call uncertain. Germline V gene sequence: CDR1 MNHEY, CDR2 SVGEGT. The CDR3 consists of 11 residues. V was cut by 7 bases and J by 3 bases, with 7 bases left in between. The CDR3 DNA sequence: TGTGCCAGCACCCAACTCTACGAGCAGTACTTC. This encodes CASTQLYEQYF.

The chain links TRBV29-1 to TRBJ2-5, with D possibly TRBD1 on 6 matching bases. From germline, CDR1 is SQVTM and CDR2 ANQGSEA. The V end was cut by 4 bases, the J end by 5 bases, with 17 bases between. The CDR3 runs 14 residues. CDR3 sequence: CSVGSQGFVETQYF. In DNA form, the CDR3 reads TGCAGCGTTGGGAGTCAGGGGTTCGTGGAGACCCAGTACTTC.